This TCR beta chain was obtained from a study of graft-versus-host responses after intestinal transplantation listed by TCRdb under 2021. A note on the overall study: The transplants that recipients received were multivisceral, liver-intestinal, or isolated intestinal. Every recipient was given anti-thymocyte globulin induction, then maintenance tacrolimus and steroids for roughly 3 years. After intestinal transplantation, graft-versus-host and host-versus-graft alloreactive T cell clones were followed in the graft, circulation and bone marrow using bulk TCR-beta CDR3 sequencing. Alloreactive clones were identified by sequencing pre-transplant mixed lymphocyte reaction products and comparing them with unstimulated pre-transplant donor and recipient T cells. A cohort of approximately 23 intestinal transplant recipients, including one retransplant, was enrolled, and 3 patients lacking pretransplant specimens were excluded. A peak of at least 4% donor T cells among recipient peripheral blood mononuclear cells was the definition used for donor T cell macrochimerism. Rather than going through the commercial service, samples from a few later patients were sequenced in-house on an Illumina MiSeq and processed with MiXCR. The paper as a whole reports these results and caveats: Early after transplant, peak levels of circulating GvH clones were found to be associated with declines in HvG clones. In patients with donor T cell macrochimerism, the allografts had high GvH to HvG T cell clonal ratios. The relatively low number and heterogeneity of intestinal transplant patients limited the conclusions. GvH clones were detected in recipient bone marrow, and some of these GvH clones were observed earlier in ileal mucosa or blood, consistent with an intestinal mucosal origin.

The time point label, as the study defines it: cells obtained before transplantation from donor or recipient. In the mixed lymphocyte reactions, roughly 200,000 CFSE-labeled pre-transplant responders were plated with roughly 200,000 irradiated violet-dye-labeled stimulators and cultured for 5 to 6 days. Proliferating CD3+CD4+CFSE-low and CD3+CD8+CFSE-low responder cells were FACS-sorted on a BD Influx sorter after the mixed lymphocyte reaction. Receptor amplification or capture employed the immunoSEQ multiplex PCR assay. In most patients, genomic DNA was isolated using the Qiagen DNeasy Blood and Tissue Kit and sent frozen to Adaptive Biotechnologies for TCR sequencing. For most patients, genomic DNA was subjected to high-throughput TCR-beta CDR3 sequencing by Adaptive Biotechnologies. The paper's processing steps were these. Adaptive's ImmunoSEQ software supplied the TCR sequencing data for under 20 patients, while MiXCR and VDJtools were used to process a few other patients. To correct CD4 versus CD8 sorting errors, any sequence found in both subsets at a frequency ratio below 5:1 was removed. Because the origin of CDR3 nucleotide sequences shared between donor and recipient could not be assigned, those sequences were removed. To be classed as alloreactive, a clone needed at least 2-fold expansion over unstimulated cells and a minimum CFSE-low frequency of 0.002% (template counts) or 0.001% (read counts). Clones were considered mappable if detected in sequenced pre-transplant spleen, lymph node, or MLR CFSE-low populations of the donor or recipient. Cumulative frequency of alloreactive clones was calculated as a percentage of all sequences weighted by copy number. This immuneACCESS table, as held by TCRdb, lists in-frame sequences with V and J called but not all clones. Of the missing ones, under half trace to an unresolved V gene in checked studies; the others have no known cause. V, J and clone size are those of that table, while D and trimming were read from the DNA. This sample lists 7,500 or so clones; about 22% were detected once. The top ten hold roughly 4% of the sample.

The CDR3 goes from the cysteine to the phenylalanine over 17 residues. Left in the record is the CDR3 DNA by itself, 51 bases read in frame from the first base. V is cut back by 2 bases and J by 2 bases, with 3 bases in the junction unmatched. Sequences LGHNA (CDR1) and YNFKEQ (CDR2) are obtained from the germline V gene. Concerning this clone: Per-base qualities were not stored, and no clone one base away is much larger.

The source material was alloreactive CD4+ T cells from a mixed lymphocyte reaction culture, sampled before transplantation. The sample's cell subset or site label is to be understood as: CFSE-low proliferating T cells sorted from roughly six-day pre-transplant mixed lymphocyte reaction (GvH or HvG direction). In this chain, TRBV4-2 is recombined with TRBJ2-3, and 14 junctional nucleotides match TRBD2. The TCR comes from a human patient who was an organ donor for intestinal transplantation. The bases read TGTGCCAGCAGCCAACGGGGACTAGCGGGAGTCACAGATACGCAGTATTTT. It translates to CASSQRGLAGVTDTQYF.